This record concerns one TCR beta chain sequence. This clonotype was counted at least ten times. Its specific antigen is unknown. Base quality data are lacking; no much larger clone is found one base away. The CDR3, from cysteine to phenylalanine, totals 16 residues. The CDR3 DNA has 48 bases and is translated from base 1. For this chain, trimming is 4 bases at the V end and 4 bases at the J end, and the number of junction bases without a gene match is 15. CDR1 and CDR2, per the germline V gene (reference sequence), are DFQATT and SNEGSKA. The data were taken from a study of Graves' ophthalmopathy and Graves' hyperthyroidism listed by TCRdb under 2018. For the wider study: Peripheral blood was collected at initial diagnosis, before any treatment. In about six hyperthyroidism patients, the T-cell repertoires found in thyroid tissue were compared with those found in blood. A discovery set of 100 patients (43 ophthalmopathy, approximately 58 stable hyperthyroidism) was enrolled to explore V-J signatures distinguishing ophthalmopathy from hyperthyroidism. In total, 135 blood samples were TCR-sequenced: approximately 42 ophthalmopathy, around 75 hyperthyroidism and about 17 hyperthyroidism-to-ophthalmopathy patients. The study used TCR beta repertoire signatures to distinguish Graves' ophthalmopathy from Graves' hyperthyroidism and to predict progression to ophthalmopathy. For independent validation, a separate cohort was made up of some 18 hyperthyroidism patients plus 17 patients who later progressed from hyperthyroidism to ophthalmopathy. Following sample collection, hyperthyroidism patients were given methimazole at a starting dose of 30 mg daily, and ophthalmopathy patients were given high-dose intravenous methylprednisolone. Overall results and qualifications from the work: Sample size was not predetermined statistically, and investigators were not blinded to group allocation. The 13-signature model separated ophthalmopathy from stable hyperthyroidism with around 90% sensitivity and just under 84% specificity in cross-validation, and 80%/75% in the test set. In validation, the model predicted ophthalmopathy progression with about 71% sensitivity and around 72% specificity; fewer than 15 predicted patients were CT-confirmed with GO in a median of roughly 6.8 months. Among expanded thyroid clonotypes with frequency above 0.001, most also showed up in blood, which suggests that blood repertoires may reflect the thyroid immune response.

Stable hyperthyroidism was defined as no progression to ophthalmopathy within 18 months of follow-up. The hyperthyroidism patients were 18 to 65 years old and newly diagnosed, with a disease duration of less than 2 months. Patients with other autoimmune diseases, uncontrolled infections, pregnancy or lactation were excluded. Clinical symptoms, serum thyroxine, TRAb, thyroid ultrasound and orbital computed tomography were used for diagnosis. PBMCs were isolated from around 10 ml of fresh peripheral blood by Ficoll-Paque density gradient centrifugation. Total RNA was extracted with Trizol reagent and quality-checked on an Agilent 2100 Bioanalyzer. TCR beta CDR3 regions were amplified from RNA transcripts for repertoire sequencing. The first round of RT-PCR was done with HTBI primers and the Qiagen OneStep RT-PCR kit, and was followed by a second round of multiplex PCR, then size selection and purification. The libraries underwent paired-end sequencing with 100 bp reads on an Illumina HiSeq2000. The paper's data handling went like this. SOAPnuke was used to process the reads, removing any read that contained adapters or uncalled bases, had a mean Phred below 15, or lacked an exact match to the constant primer or identifier. COPE v1.2.5 was used to merge high-quality paired reads. Clonotypes were defined as unique nucleotide sequences and were aligned to IMGT TRB V, D and J references using MiTCR v1.1. The analysis was limited to V-J combinations with a frequency above 0.0001, which together covered over 99% of the repertoires. A TCR clonal expansion and chaos score per V-J combination was defined as the ratio of F50 clonal expansion to chaos observed in the TCRdist matrix. Welch's t-statistics and random forest were used to reduce features to about a dozen V-J combinations, which were fed into a naive Bayes classifier. The similarity between thyroid and blood repertoires was quantified using the Morisita-Horn index. In TCRdb, the public reads were trimmed at Q25 with fastp and aligned with MiXCR, with productive beta chains retained. Each record represents a unique CDR3 protein, reported with the most common genes and DNA among its rows. None of the V and J calls come from the authors' own analysis; TCRdb made them. This sample gives some 370,000 distinct CDR3 sequences in total; approximately 18% of them show up just once. Jointly, the top ten make up approximately 2.4% of the sample.

Recombination joined TRBV20-1 with TRBJ1-1; TRBD1 agrees with 7 junctional bases. The sequence was obtained from an adult woman with stable Graves' hyperthyroidism. Specimen: peripheral blood. For the CDR3, the sequence is CSAKKPGGQRATEAFF. The DNA reads TGCAGTGCTAAAAAGCCAGGGGGGCAAAGGGCCACTGAAGCTTTCTTT.